This T cell receptor (beta chain) stems from a study of cytomegalovirus exposure and HLA in healthy donors. Study-level findings and limits: The classifier, whose performance was assessed in both the original and validation cohorts, reportedly diagnosed cytomegalovirus status with high specificity and sensitivity. As a later analysis revealed, the rate of TCR association differed by HLA locus, with DRB1 most and HLA-C fewest. TRBV6-2, TRBV6-3 and some other V segments were unresolvable in 87-base-pair reads. Among CMV-associated TCR beta chains, most appeared HLA-restricted in a later analysis.

PCR involved 60 Vbeta and 13 Jbeta primers. Some clones are missing from TCRdb's copy, which holds only in-frame ones; the method was immunoSEQ multiplex PCR. The data contain 200,000 to 250,000 clones, 85% to 90% of them seen just once; the ten biggest clones take up over 0.95%. The CDR3 contains 16 residues. With V trimmed by 3 bases and J by 5 bases, 10 bases remained unmatched. CDR1 and CDR2 (germline): SEHNR, FQNEAQ (reference sequence). As for this clone: The antigen is unknown.

The TCR originated in a woman younger than 35 in good health and CMV-seronegative. The sequenced sample was PBMCs. V usage is TRBV7-9 and J usage is TRBJ2-7; TRBD1 matches at 10 bases. Here the CDR3 reads CASSFPMDRGKDEQYF. CDR3 sequence (DNA): TGTGCCAGCAGCTTTCCTATGGACAGGGGGAAGGACGAGCAGTACTTC.